This TCR beta chain comes out of a study of PD-1 blockade in classical Hodgkin lymphoma. Study results and caveats: By C4D1, CD4+ diversity increased significantly, especially in complete responders. Repertoire differences lack defined causes, possibly disease activity or prior therapy.

Comments on this clone: Its antigen is undetermined.

Here immunoSEQ multiplex PCR was the method, and the copy in TCRdb shows in-frame clones only, minus some. This sample carries approximately 29,000 clones, over 75% of them seen once, and the ten largest clones take approximately 17%. Time point here: cycle 4 day 1 (C4D1), after less than seven weeks of nivolumab. There was relapse after autologous stem cell transplantation in every patient, and there was variation in brentuximab vedotin exposure. In germline, CDR1 is SGHTA, CDR2 FQGNSA. CDR3 size: 15 residues. V was shortened by 1 base and J by 5 bases, with 14 bases between the two germline ends. The specimen was peripheral blood mononuclear cells (PBMCs), collected before the fourth cycle of nivolumab. This receptor was obtained from a human donor with classical Hodgkin lymphoma. This chain links TRBV7-2 with TRBJ1-2; unclear D gene. The CDR3 loop is CASSLDSGDRYGYTF. The CDR3 nucleotides are TGTGCCAGCAGCTTAGACTCAGGCGACCGGTATGGCTACACCTTC. Filled out from reference TRBV7-2 and TRBJ1-2, the complete variable domain reads GAGVSQSPSNKVTEKGKDVELRCDPISGHTALYWYRQSLGQGLEFLIYFQGNSAPDKSGLPSDRFSAERTGGSVSTLTIQRTQQEDSAVYLCASSLDSGDRYGYTFGSGTRLTVV.